One and the same sample provided the 29 T cell receptor beta chains below, sequenced in a study of blood T cell repertoires in COVID-19. The data were produced by immunoSEQ multiplex PCR, yet TCRdb's version contains in-frame clones alone and is incomplete. This table has some 46,000 clones, around 83% appearing once. The sample consisted of peripheral blood. The receptors shown here come from a man aged 60 to 75 with active COVID-19.

V usage is TRBV5-1 and J usage is TRBJ1-5; no definite D call. Trimming removed 4 bases from V and 5 bases from J, with 10 bases in between. CDR1 and CDR2 from the germline V gene are SGHRS and YFSETQ. The CDR3 spans 13 residues. The CDR3 DNA sequence: TGCGCCAGCAGCAGGACTGGAGATCAGCCCCAGCATTTT. Amino acids: CASSRTGDQPQHF.

The chain uses TRBV19 and TRBJ1-1, with a tentative D call TRBD1 (5 bases). Germline V CDR1 and CDR2: LNHDA, SQIVND (reference sequence). V lost 3 bases and J lost 5, with 13 bases in between. The CDR3 is 14 amino acids. CDR3 loop: CASSIKAGKTEAFF. CDR3 bases: TGTGCCAGTAGTATTAAGGCAGGGAAGACTGAAGCTTTCTTT.

The rearrangement links TRBV28 to TRBJ1-4, with D perhaps matching TRBD1 (6 bases). The CDR3 extends over 14 amino acids. The germline V and J ends were trimmed by 6 bases and 0 bases, with 8 bases remaining between them. Germline CDR1 MDHEN, CDR2 SYDVKM. CDR3 sequence reads: CASSEGATNEKLFF. The CDR3 DNA reads TGTGCCAGCAGCGAGGGGGCAACTAATGAAAAACTGTTTTTT.

The chain recombines TRBV19 with TRBJ1-6; D call uncertain. V gave up 1 base and J gave up 4 bases, with 20 bases separating them. The CDR3 runs to 19 residues. Germline V gene data show CDR1 as LNHDA and CDR2 as SQIVND (reference sequence). The CDR3 region is CASSIVAGDKAFYNSPLHF. The CDR3 DNA is TGTGCCAGTAGTATAGTGGCAGGTGACAAAGCCTTTTATAATTCACCCCTCCACTTT.

This chain connects TRBV30 to TRBJ2-3; tentatively, D is TRBD1 (6 bases). This CDR3 region has 16 residues. Trimming shortened V by 2 bases and J by 8 bases, and 23 bases separated the two germline ends. From germline, CDR1 is GTSNPN and CDR2 SVGIG (reference sequence). As DNA, the CDR3 is TGTGCCTGGAGTAAAATAGGGGACAAGGAACGTACTACGCAGTATTTT. Amino acid sequence: CAWSKIGDKERTTQYF. Supplemented by reference TRBV30 and TRBJ2-3, the full variable domain reads SQTIHQWPATLVQPVGSPLSLECTVEGTSNPNLYWYRQAAGRGLQLLFYSVGIGQISSEVPQNLSASRPQDRQFILSSKKLLLSDSGFYLCAWSKIGDKERTTQYFGPGTRLTVL.

The gene calls are TRBV2 and TRBJ1-3; D might be TRBD1 (5 bases). The CDR3 is made up of 16 amino acids. The germline V and J ends were trimmed by 3 bases and 5 bases, with 17 bases remaining between them. CDR1 and CDR2 (germline): SNHLY, FYNNEI. The CDR3 DNA reads as TGTGCCAGCAGTGAGAGGCAGGGCTTAGGGAGAAACACCATATATTTT. Its protein is CASSERQGLGRNTIYF. Using reference TRBV2 and TRBJ1-3 for the parts outside the CDR3, the full variable domain is EPEVTQTPSHQVTQMGQEVILRCVPISNHLYFYWYRQILGQKVEFLVSFYNNEISEKSEIFDDQFSVERPDGSNFTLKIRSTKLEDSAMYFCASSERQGLGRNTIYFGEGSWLTVV.

This clone was seen more than once but under ten times. The chain uses TRBV4-2 and TRBJ2-1; 10 positions agree with TRBD2. The CDR3 covers 19 residues. Per the germline V gene, CDR1 is LGHNA and CDR2 is YNFKEQ. Trimming at V came to 1 base and at J to 7 bases, leaving 16 bases not matched to a gene. CDR3 bases: TGTGCCAGCAGCCAAGGGAGACTAGCGGGCCTACGAGATCGTAATGAGCAGTTCTTC. Translation: CASSQGRLAGLRDRNEQFF.

Here the CDR3 DNA reads TGTGCCAGCAGCCCTTTAGCGGGAGGGGGATCAGAGACCCAGTACTTC. It is translated as CASSPLAGGGSETQYF. The chain combines TRBV13 with TRBJ2-5; TRBD2 matches at 11 bases. The V and J ends lost 5 bases and 4 bases, in that order; junction bases with no gene match: 9. The CDR3 covers 16 residues. Germline V CDR1 and CDR2: PRHDT, FYEKMQ (reference sequence).

This clone was detected a few times. The chain joins TRBV19 to TRBJ2-1; 7 bases line up with TRBD2. Germline CDR1 reads LNHDA; CDR2 reads SQIVND (reference sequence). The CDR3 extends over 16 amino acids. After removal of 3 bases from V and 5 bases from J, the junction contained 10 bases not matched to a gene. CDR3 amino acids: CASSMLWSSGNNEQFF. The CDR3 DNA sequence: TGTGCCAGTAGTATGTTGTGGTCTAGCGGTAACAATGAGCAGTTCTTC.

The chain combines TRBV29-1 with TRBJ1-2, with 9 bases fitting TRBD1. The CDR3 runs to 14 residues. V shed 5 bases, J shed 0 bases, and the junction held 4 bases outside the gene matches. Germline V CDR1 and CDR2: SQVTM, ANQGSEA. In nucleotides, the CDR3 is TGCAGCGTTTTACAGGGGGCGGCTAACTATGGCTACACCTTC. It specifies CSVLQGAANYGYTF.

This clone was found a few times. The V gene is TRBV7-3, the J gene TRBJ2-7; TRBD2 matches at 11 bases. This CDR3 is 13 amino acids long. J gave up 7 bases and V 5 bases, and 4 bases lay outside the gene matches. In germline, CDR1 is SGHTA, CDR2 FQGTGA. CDR3 sequence (DNA): TGTGCCAGCAGCACCGGGACTAGCGGAGAGCAGTACTTC. Translation gives CASSTGTSGEQYF.

This rearrangement joins TRBV19 to TRBJ2-7; D might be TRBD1 (6 bases). V lost 5 bases, J lost 5 bases, and 16 bases lay in between. Germline CDR1 LNHDA, CDR2 SQIVND (reference sequence). CDR3 length: 14 amino acids. In DNA form, the CDR3 reads TGTGCCAGTAGTGGGACGACAGGAGCGCACGAGCAGTACTTC. This encodes CASSGTTGAHEQYF.

This clone counts as medium-sized. This chain connects TRBV27 to TRBJ2-7, with TRBD1 as a possible D gene (5 bases). CDR3 size: 12 residues. From germline, CDR1 is MNHEY and CDR2 SMNVEV (reference sequence). Trimming removed 10 bases at V and 5 bases at J, with 15 bases between. CDR3 DNA: TGTGCCACCGGCATTTGGGGCAACGAGCAGTACTTC. It is translated as CATGIWGNEQYF.

This chain joins TRBV4-1 and TRBJ2-7; TRBD1 agrees at 12 bases. Germline V CDR1 and CDR2: MGHRA, YSYEKL. V lost 8 bases, J lost 7 bases, and 12 bases stayed unmatched. The CDR3 is 15 amino acids. The CDR3 reads CASRSSGQGAREQYF. In DNA, the CDR3 is TGCGCCAGCCGTTCCTCGGGACAGGGGGCGCGGGAGCAGTACTTC.

The chain combines TRBV3-1 (or the pseudogene TRBV3-2) with TRBJ2-7; D may be TRBD2 (5 bases). Germline lookup yields CDR1 LGHDT and CDR2 YNNKEL (reference sequence). The CDR3 covers 16 residues. V lost 1 base and J lost 2, with 15 bases in between. The CDR3 nucleotides read TGTGCCAGCAGCCAAGGTTTTAGGCGGGTTCCCTACGAGCAGTACTTC. It encodes CASSQGFRRVPYEQYF.

The count of this clone is one. This rearrangement joins TRBV6-5 to TRBJ2-3, with a weak D call TRBD1 (5 bases). The CDR3 loop spans 16 amino acids. Germline V gene lookup returns CDR1 MNHEY and CDR2 SVGAGI. V lost 2 bases and J lost 0, with 12 bases in between. CDR3 residues: CASSYSTGGSTDTQYF. CDR3 DNA: TGTGCCAGCAGTTACAGCACAGGCGGCAGCACAGATACGCAGTATTTT.

V and J are TRBV4-1 and TRBJ1-1; a possible D gene is TRBD1 (5 bases). Deletions cut 4 bases from V and 3 bases from J, with 15 bases between. Germline V gene lookup returns CDR1 MGHRA and CDR2 YSYEKL. The CDR3 consists of 15 residues. Here the CDR3 DNA reads TGCGCCAGCAGCCTAAACCAGGGAAGCGACACTGAAGCTTTCTTT. Its translation: CASSLNQGSDTEAFF.

The genes are TRBV4-2 and TRBJ1-2; D is uncertain. The V and J ends lost 0 bases and 7 bases respectively, with 15 bases between them. The CDR3 sequence is 15 residues long. The germline CDR1 and CDR2 sequences are LGHNA and YNFKEQ. The CDR3 nucleotides are TGTGCCAGCAGCCAAGATTACCCGGAGGGAGGTGGCTACACCTTC. Amino acid sequence: CASSQDYPEGGGYTF.

The chain couples TRBV12-3 or TRBV12-4 to TRBJ1-1; unclear D gene. The CDR3 is 12 amino acids. V lost 5 bases to trimming and J lost 10 bases, with 14 bases between them. The DNA of the CDR3 is TGTGCCAGCAGTCCGGGATCCAGGAGAGCTTTCTTT. Its translation is CASSPGSRRAFF.

J is TRBJ2-7 and V is TRBV7-2; D may be TRBD2 (5 bases). This CDR3 spans 13 amino acids. V was clipped by 1 base and J by 4 bases, with 8 bases between them. Germline V gene lookup returns CDR1 SGHTA and CDR2 FQGNSA. CDR3 amino acids: CASSLDGGYEQYF. CDR3 DNA sequence: TGTGCCAGCAGCTTAGATGGAGGATACGAGCAGTACTTC. Combining the CDR3 with reference TRBV7-2 and TRBJ2-7 gives the whole variable domain GAGVSQSPSNKVTEKGKDVELRCDPISGHTALYWYRQSLGQGLEFLIYFQGNSAPDKSGLPSDRFSAERTGGSVSTLTIQRTQQEDSAVYLCASSLDGGYEQYFGPGTRLTVT.

The chain carries TRBV28 and TRBJ2-1, with D unclear. The ends were cut back, 3 bases at V and 8 bases at J, with 5 bases in the middle. This CDR3 comprises 11 residues. Germline lookup yields CDR1 MDHEN and CDR2 SYDVKM. The CDR3 region has the DNA TGTGCCAGCAGTTTGAGGTATGAGCAGTTCTTC. Protein sequence: CASSLRYEQFF.

V gene TRBV5-1 combines with J gene TRBJ2-1; 7 bases agree with TRBD2. This CDR3 region has 11 residues. The germline V gene encodes CDR1 SGHRS and CDR2 YFSETQ. V dropped 2 bases and J dropped 12; count of bases not matched to a gene: 2. The CDR3 sequence is CASSLREAQFF. The CDR3 bases are TGCGCCAGCAGCTTACGGGAGGCGCAGTTCTTC.

The chain uses TRBV19 and TRBJ1-2; D is undetermined. V lost 2 bases and J 7 bases, leaving 8 bases between the germline ends. Germline CDR1 is LNHDA and CDR2 is SQIVND (reference sequence). This CDR3 region has 12 residues. The CDR3 DNA sequence: TGTGCCAGTAGTATACTCGGGGTTGGCTACACCTTC. Its translation: CASSILGVGYTF.

This chain joins TRBV2 and TRBJ2-6, with D possibly TRBD1 on 6 matching bases. Looked up from germline, CDR1 is SNHLY and CDR2 is FYNNEI. Trimming shortened V by 8 bases and J by 0 bases, and 14 bases separated the two germline ends. CDR3 length: 16 amino acids. CDR3 bases: TGTGCCAGCGGGCTACGACAGGTCTCTGGGGCCAACGTCCTGACTTTC. It specifies CASGLRQVSGANVLTF.

The chain joins TRBV3-1 (or the pseudogene TRBV3-2) to TRBJ1-5, with D possibly matching TRBD1 (6 bases). Trimming left V 3 bases short and J 7 bases short, with 16 bases between. Looked up from germline, CDR1 is LGHDT and CDR2 is YNNKEL (reference sequence). This CDR3 spans 15 amino acids. CDR3 nucleotides: TGTGCCAGCAGCCATAACTCAGGGGTTGGACAGCCCCAGCATTTT. The encoded protein is CASSHNSGVGQPQHF.

The CDR3 nucleotides are TGTGCCAGCAGTTACCCCCAAATCGGGGAGCTGTTTTTT. It translates to CASSYPQIGELFF. The genes are TRBV6-5 and TRBJ2-2; D unresolved. V was trimmed by 2 bases and J by 7 bases, leaving 8 bases between them. This CDR3 is 13 amino acids long. Per the germline V gene, CDR1 is MNHEY and CDR2 is SVGAGI.

This clone was found once. The chain carries TRBV6-4 and TRBJ2-7; the match to TRBD2 covers 12 bases. CDR1 and CDR2 (germline): MRHNA, SNTAGT. The V segment lost 7 bases and the J segment 4 bases; nucleotides outside the gene matches: 17. The length of the CDR3 is 18 residues. CDR3 coding DNA: TGTGCCAGCACTCCAGGGCGGCTAGCGGGGGGGCGCGAATACGAGCAGTACTTC. This encodes CASTPGRLAGGREYEQYF.

J is TRBJ1-3 and V is TRBV30; D not resolved. This CDR3 is 12 amino acids long. V shed 8 bases and J shed 2 bases, with 10 bases lying between them. Germline CDR1 reads GTSNPN; CDR2 reads SVGIG (reference sequence). The CDR3: CASKRTGNTIYF. CDR3 nucleotide sequence: TGTGCCAGCAAGAGAACTGGAAACACCATATATTTT.

The gene calls are TRBV29-1 and TRBJ2-1; D perhaps matches TRBD2 (6 bases). V was shortened by 2 bases and J by 8 bases, with 10 bases between the two germline ends. Germline-derived CDR1 and CDR2 are SQVTM and ANQGSEA. CDR3 size: 12 residues. CDR3 region: CSVEIWGDEQFF. The CDR3 bases are TGCAGCGTTGAAATCTGGGGGGATGAGCAGTTCTTC.